This entry concerns a single T cell receptor beta chain. Its matching antigen is unknown. Patients had received no treatment of any kind before thyroid surgery. This specimen comes from a study of metastatic and nonmetastatic thyroid tumors. At the level of the study: Thyroid patients, malignant and benign, had repertoires compared across blood and tumor or nodule tissue.

Per the germline V gene, CDR1 is LGHDT and CDR2 is YNNKEL (reference sequence). Germline trimming cut 2 bases from V and 2 bases from J; bases unmatched to any gene: 3. CDR3 length equals 15 residues. Under the authors' procedure: Construction of a distant-metastasis classifier for papillary thyroid cancer relied on CDR3 differences across clinicopathological groups. TCRdb called clones again from the PCR reads with MiXCR. TCRdb's processing, not the authors' own work, is the source of the V and J calls. Among tens of thousands of clones, 12% were seen once, and the ten largest hold 9% to 10%. Overall study results and limits: It was reportedly found that TCR beta diversity was significantly higher in malignant thyroid tumors than in benign nodules, a difference seen in both blood and tumor samples.

Material for sequencing was blood. This TCR was recovered from a male donor with papillary thyroid cancer or a benign thyroid nodule (not recorded which). Some clones in this sample may be carry-over from other donors' samples. This rearrangement joins TRBV3-1 to TRBJ2-7, with 10 nucleotides matching TRBD2. Here the CDR3 DNA reads TGTGCCAGCAGCCAACTAGCGGGAGTTCCCTACGAGCAGTACTTC. The encoded protein is CASSQLAGVPYEQYF.